These 30 T cell receptor beta chains came from one sample sequenced in a study of CD8+CD57+ T cells in acquired aplastic anemia (dated by TCRdb to 2017 to 2018). Sequencer: Illumina HiSeq 2000. Profiling of TCR beta VDJ combinations and CDR3 sequences used genomic DNA as the template. TCRdb applied fastp at Q25 and MiXCR to the public reads, then kept only in-frame beta chains. Rows are combined by CDR3 protein, so each entry shows the most common genes and DNA. The sample data list hundreds of thousands of distinct CDR3 sequences, and about 70% of these were observed just once. The ten largest clones capture 3.5% to 4.5% of the sample. Material for sequencing was sorted CD4+, CD8+, or CD8+CD57+ T cells (not recorded which) from PBMCs. Source of these receptors: a human donor in good health, serving as a control.

A note on this clonotype: One end of the junction does not line up with germline, which may come from a read error. This rearrangement joins TRBV24-1 to TRBJ2-3; D could derive from TRBD1 or TRBD2 (6 bases each). The CDR3 length is 14 residues. Germline CDR1 reads KGHDR; CDR2 reads SFDVKD. The CDR3 region has the DNA TGTGCCACCAGTGATTTTAGGGGGGCAGATACGCACTATTTT. Its translation is CATSDFRGADTHYF.

This clonotype appeared many times. The J gene is TRBJ1-4, the V gene TRBV5-5; possible D gene TRBD1, 6 bases. This CDR3 comprises 15 residues. The germline V gene has CDR1 SGHKS and CDR2 YYEKEE (reference sequence). The ends were cut back, 0 bases at V and 2 bases at J, with 8 bases in the middle. The CDR3 coding sequence is TGTGCCAGCAGCTTGGGGACAGTGACTAATGAAAAACTGTTTTTT. The encoded protein is CASSLGTVTNEKLFF.

This chain joins TRBV5-1 and TRBJ2-7; D remains ambiguous. V lost 2 bases and J lost 3, with 12 bases in between. The CDR3 runs to 14 residues. Germline assignment: CDR1 SGHRS and CDR2 YFSETQ. CDR3 region: CASSLKIGGYEQYF. The CDR3, as DNA: TGCGCCAGCAGCTTAAAGATAGGTGGCTACGAGCAGTACTTC.

This clonotype has a handful of counts. A much larger clone is a single base away; this may be a read error. The CDR3 ends on some other residue instead of the conserved phenylalanine or tryptophan, so this is likely a read error. This rearrangement joins TRBV5-6 to TRBJ1-1; unclear D gene. The CDR3 runs to 13 residues. The germline V and J ends were trimmed by 0 bases and 1 base, with 4 bases remaining between them. Germline assignment: CDR1 SGHDT and CDR2 YYEEEE. This CDR3 is CASSLGTNTEAFL. The CDR3 coding sequence is TGTGCCAGCAGCTTGGGGACGAACACTGAAGCTTTCCTT.

This clonotype occurred a few times. Because it lacks the conserved phenylalanine or tryptophan at the end, this CDR3 is likely a read error. The limits of the CDR3 on the DNA are not certain, so only TCRdb's listed CDR3 is given. The chain combines TRBV2 with TRBJ1-5; the table gives TRBD1 as D, unverified against the DNA. CDR1 is SNHLY, CDR2 FYNNEI, per germline. Including both end residues, the CDR3 is 15 amino acids long. This CDR3 is CASNGDRGHEQYFGP.

The chain couples TRBV9 to TRBJ1-3; possible D gene TRBD1, 6 bases. The CDR3 extends over 16 amino acids. The germline V gene encodes CDR1 SGDLS and CDR2 YYNGEE. Trimming took 3 bases from V and 11 from J, leaving 24 bases between them. The CDR3 region has the DNA TGTGCCAGCAGCGCCCGGGCGGGGGGCTGGGGCAAACCCATATATTTT. Translating gives CASSARAGGWGKPIYF.

Only one count was recorded for this clonotype. Given the absence of the conserved phenylalanine or tryptophan at the CDR3 end, a read error is likely. No DNA is shown, since the ends of the CDR3 on it are uncertain; the CDR3 is the one TCRdb lists. V gene TRBV7-2 combines with J gene TRBJ1-4; the table calls TRBD1, which could not be checked here. The CDR3 is 13 residues long, counting both termini. Germline V gene lookup returns CDR1 SGHTA and CDR2 FQGNSA. The CDR3 is CASKYQGTQYLVP.

The rearrangement joins TRBV2 to TRBJ1-1; no clear D gene. The CDR3 covers 13 residues. CDR1 is SNHLY and CDR2 is FYNNEI in the germline V gene. Deletions cut 6 bases from V and 5 bases from J, with 13 bases between. The CDR3, as DNA: TGTGCCAGCAGCCGGGGATCGGGTACTGAAGCTTTCTTT. This encodes CASSRGSGTEAFF.

As concerns this clonotype: At one boundary the junction diverges from the germline segment, which might be a read error. The chain recombines TRBV19 with TRBJ1-2; 7 positions agree with TRBD1. Germline V CDR1 and CDR2: LNHDA, SQIVND (reference sequence). The CDR3 has 13 amino acids. CDR3 residues: CASSIPGGNGGKF. The CDR3 nucleotides are TGTGCCAGTAGTATCCCAGGGGGGAATGGCGGGAAGTTC. Complete variable domain (other parts from reference TRBV19 and TRBJ1-2): DGGITQSPKYLFRKEGQNVTLSCEQNLNHDAMYWYRQDPGQGLRLIYYSQIVNDFQKGDIAEGYSVSREKKESFPLTVTSAQKNPTAFYLCASSIPGGNGGKFGSGTRLTVV.

Ten or more counts support this clonotype. The chain combines TRBV25-1 with TRBJ1-2; the D gene is possibly TRBD1 (5 bases). The V end lost 4 bases, the J end lost 5 bases, and 11 bases lay between the germline ends. Germline V lookup: CDR1 MGHDK, CDR2 SYGVNS. CDR3 size: 13 residues. CDR3 in DNA: TGTGCCAGCAGTGGGCAGGCAGGGTATGGCTACACCTTC. Translation: CASSGQAGYGYTF.

This clonotype showed up many times. The chain is built from TRBV19 and TRBJ1-2; D ambiguous. The germline CDR1 and CDR2 sequences are LNHDA and SQIVND (reference sequence). V was clipped by 2 bases and J by 5 bases, with 15 bases between them. CDR3 length: 15 residues. CDR3 residues: CASSISVGRRYGYTF. The CDR3 DNA is TGTGCCAGTAGTATATCGGTAGGTCGCCGATATGGCTACACCTTC.

The chain has TRBV11-2 and TRBJ2-2, with D possibly matching TRBD1 (6 bases). Trimming removed 5 bases from V and 13 bases from J, with 26 bases in between. This CDR3 has 16 residues. CDR1 and CDR2 (germline): SGHAT, FQNNGV. The CDR3 loop is CASSVDRRPNTGLLFF. Written as DNA, the CDR3 is TGTGCCAGCAGCGTTGACAGGCGCCCTAACACCGGGTTGCTGTTTTTT.

V and J are TRBV7-3 and TRBJ1-2, with D maybe TRBD1 (6 bases). In germline, CDR1 is SGHTA, CDR2 FQGTGA. The CDR3 spans 14 residues. V was clipped by 3 bases and J by 8 bases, with 16 bases between them. DNA for the CDR3: TGTGCCAGCAGCTTCGGGGGCGCGAACGGCGGCTACACCTTC. Protein: CASSFGGANGGYTF.

On this clonotype itself: A read error may account for a junction end that differs from germline. The chain carries TRBV7-2 and TRBJ2-1; 7 nucleotides match TRBD2. Germline V gives CDR1 SGHTA, CDR2 FQGNSA. The CDR3 covers 14 residues. CDR3 region: CASSLAAGDGSPLF. CDR3 nucleotides: TGTGCCAGCAGCTTAGCGGCGGGGGACGGATCACCCCTCTTC.

This clonotype was seen repeatedly, ten times or more. V gene TRBV6-2 or TRBV6-3 combines with J gene TRBJ2-3; D may match TRBD1 or TRBD2 (6 bases each). Germline CDR1 MNHEY, CDR2 SVGEGT. The length of the CDR3 is 16 residues. Trimming shortened V by 2 bases and J by 5 bases, and 17 bases separated the two germline ends. The CDR3 DNA reads as TGTGCCAGCAGTTACCCACTGAGGGGGGCCGAAGATACGCAGTATTTT. This sequence encodes CASSYPLRGAEDTQYF.

With regard to this clonotype: Compared with germline, one end of the junction differs, possibly owing to a read error. The V gene is TRBV12-3 or TRBV12-4, the J gene TRBJ1-1, with unresolved D. The CDR3 sequence is 15 residues long. The CDR3 reads CAISPPGGGNTEAFF. Written as DNA, the CDR3 is TGTGCCATCAGTCCCCCGGGTGGAGGGAACACTGAAGCTTTCTTT.

The rearrangement links TRBV6-1 to TRBJ2-7; D not resolved. The CDR3 has 13 amino acids. V lost 8 bases and J lost 0, with 11 bases in between. From germline, CDR1 is MNHNS and CDR2 SASEGT. CDR3 residues: CASLTSNSYEQYF. The DNA of the CDR3 is TGTGCCAGCCTAACATCGAACTCCTACGAGCAGTACTTC.

The rearrangement joins TRBV11-2 to TRBJ2-6; D is undetermined. Germline assignment: CDR1 SGHAT and CDR2 FQNNGV. The CDR3 loop spans 15 amino acids. V was trimmed by 0 bases and J by 2 bases, leaving 5 bases between them. The CDR3 loop is CASSLEGAGANVLTF. Written as DNA, the CDR3 is TGTGCCAGCAGCTTAGAGGGTGCTGGGGCCAACGTCCTGACTTTC.

Written as DNA, the CDR3 is TGTGCCAGCAGCCCACCAGTGAACACTGACGCTTTCTTTTACTTC. It yields the protein CASSPPVNTDAFFYF. This sequence joins TRBV7-3 and TRBJ2-7; D remains unclear. This CDR3 is built from 15 residues. The V end was cut by 5 bases, the J end by 13 bases, with 27 bases between. Germline CDR1 is SGHTA and CDR2 is FQGTGA.

Concerning this clonotype itself: A much bigger clone sits one base away, suggesting this may be a read error. The V gene is TRBV6-1, the J gene TRBJ1-5; no definite D call. CDR3 length equals 16 residues. Germline lookup yields CDR1 MNHNS and CDR2 SASEGT. The CDR3 sequence is CASSADGYLPNRPQHF. The CDR3 DNA reads TGTGCCAGCAGTGCGGACGGATACCTTCCGAATCGGCCCCAGCATTTT.

About this clonotype: Likely a read error: the CDR3 ends without its conserved phenylalanine or tryptophan. It is unclear where the CDR3 begins or ends on the DNA, so no DNA is shown, and the CDR3 is as TCRdb lists it. CDR3 protein: CASKIEGSYNSPLHFV. The V and J genes are TRBV19 and TRBJ1-3. The length of the CDR3 is 16 amino acids, counting both ends. Germline V CDR1 and CDR2: LNHDA, SQIVND (reference sequence).

Turning to this clonotype: A read error may produce the germline difference seen at one junction end. The gene calls are TRBV11-3 and TRBJ1-4; D is undetermined. CDR1 and CDR2 (germline): SGHNT, YENEEA. This CDR3 is built from 12 residues. The CDR3 coding sequence is TGTGCCTGCAGCGTAGCCGGCAAAGAACTGTTTTTT. Amino acids: CACSVAGKELFF.

V and J are TRBV2 and TRBJ2-7; D not resolved. V gave up 6 bases and J gave up 3 bases, with 9 bases separating them. This CDR3 comprises 12 residues. In germline, CDR1 is SNHLY, CDR2 FYNNEI. This CDR3 reads CASSRSVYEQYF. CDR3 in DNA: TGTGCCAGCAGCCGAAGCGTCTACGAGCAGTACTTC.

The chain links TRBV29-1 to TRBJ2-3; tentatively, D is TRBD2 (5 bases). The J call may not be correct, given that the DNA end is closer to TRBJ2-7. Germline loops: CDR1 SQVTM, CDR2 ANQGSEA. The CDR3 has 11 amino acids. CDR3 amino acids: CSVGEIDEQYF. The CDR3 DNA reads as TGCAGCGTCGGGGAGATCGACGAGCAGTACTTC.

The V gene is TRBV7-6, the J gene TRBJ2-1, with D possibly matching TRBD2 (6 bases). Per the germline V gene, CDR1 is SGHVS and CDR2 is FNYEAQ. Trimming stripped 5 bases from V and 8 bases from J, with 16 bases between. This CDR3 region has 14 residues. CDR3 sequence reads: CASSVEREVDEQFF. For the CDR3, the DNA is TGTGCCAGCAGCGTCGAGAGGGAGGTGGATGAGCAGTTCTTC. The full variable domain, with the rest looked up from reference TRBV7-6 and TRBJ2-1, is GAGVSQSPRYKVTKRGQDVALRCDPISGHVSLYWYRQALGQGPEFLTYFNYEAQQDKSGLPNDRFSAERPEGSISTLTIQRTEQRDSAMYRCASSVEREVDEQFFGPGTRLTVL.

This chain links TRBV15 with TRBJ2-6, with 11 nucleotides matching TRBD1. The CDR3 contains 18 residues. Germline values: CDR1 LNHNV, CDR2 YYDKDF (reference sequence). With 1 base clipped from V and 0 bases from J, the junction kept 2 bases outside the gene matches. CDR3 residues: CATSRAGTGGSGANVLTF. The CDR3 bases are TGTGCCACCAGCAGAGCCGGGACAGGGGGCTCTGGGGCCAACGTCCTGACTTTC.

This rearrangement joins TRBV12-3 or TRBV12-4 to TRBJ1-6; D uncertain. V was shortened by 5 bases and J by 6 bases, with 8 bases between the two germline ends. The CDR3 consists of 13 residues. CDR3 amino acids: CASSMGSNSPLHF. The CDR3, as DNA: TGTGCCAGCAGTATGGGTAGTAATTCACCCCTCCACTTT.

This clonotype was counted ten times or more. As DNA, the CDR3 is TGTGCCAGCAGCCGCGGGACGGCCGTGGGCTACACCTTC. It translates to CASSRGTAVGYTF. The gene calls are TRBV6-2 or TRBV6-3 and TRBJ1-2; perhaps TRBD1 as D (5 bases). Deletions cut 6 bases from V and 8 bases from J, with 16 bases between. Germline CDR1 and CDR2: MNHEY and SVGEGT. This CDR3 is 13 amino acids long.

The rearrangement joins TRBV24-1 to TRBJ1-5; 7 positions agree with TRBD1. The germline CDR1 and CDR2 sequences are KGHDR and SFDVKD. This CDR3 is 15 amino acids long. Trimming at V came to 4 bases and at J to 5 bases, leaving 7 bases not matched to a gene. The DNA for the CDR3 is TGTGCCACCAGTGACACCTCCACAGGGGATCAGCCCCAGCATTTT. Translation: CATSDTSTGDQPQHF.

The V and J genes are TRBV7-2 and TRBJ1-2; maybe TRBD1 (5 bases). Germline values: CDR1 SGHTA, CDR2 FQGNSA. V shed 1 base and J shed 8 bases, with 23 bases lying between them. The CDR3 extends over 17 amino acids. The DNA of the CDR3 is TGTGCCAGCAGCTTAGTCGGACACCAAGAGACCCAGTACGGCTACACCTTC. Protein: CASSLVGHQETQYGYTF.